The 24 T cell receptor beta chains presented below share a single source sample, sequenced in a study of T cell repertoires in cytomegalovirus infection. TCRdb used MiXCR to reprocess the reads, holding one entry per CDR3 protein. The data hold around 130,000 distinct CDR3 sequences, with less than 9.5% observed a single time. Sequenced sample: PBMCs. These receptor sequences come from a human donor in good health (CMV status not recorded). Some clones in this sample may be carry-over from other donors' samples.

This clonotype was picked up many times. This rearrangement joins TRBV7-9 to TRBJ2-1, with D perhaps given as TRBD1 or TRBD2 (5 bases each). Germline loops: CDR1 SEHNR, CDR2 FQNEAQ (reference sequence). Trimming cost V 1 base and J 5 bases, with 9 bases left between them. The CDR3 totals 14 residues. CDR3 bases: TGTGCCAGCAGCTTAGTGGGACGCCACAATGAGCAGTTCTTC. This codes for CASSLVGRHNEQFF.

The rearrangement links TRBV20-1 to TRBJ2-5, with 7 bases fitting TRBD2. Per germline, CDR1 DFQATT and CDR2 SNEGSKA (reference sequence). The CDR3 sequence is 14 residues long. V was clipped by 7 bases and J by 4 bases; unmatched bases: 12. CDR3 protein: CSGIEGAGPETQYF. CDR3 nucleotide sequence: TGCAGTGGCATCGAGGGAGCGGGGCCAGAGACCCAGTACTTC.

This sequence joins TRBV3-1 and TRBJ2-1; no reliable D call. This CDR3 region has 15 residues. Trimming took off 0 bases at V and 5 bases at J, with 11 bases between the two ends. CDR1 is LGHDT, CDR2 YNNKEL, per germline (reference sequence). The CDR3, as DNA: TGTGCCAGCAGCCAAGATCTGGGCAGTAACAATGAGCAGTTCTTC. It translates to CASSQDLGSNNEQFF.

This clonotype was detected many times. This chain uses TRBV7-9 with TRBJ2-5; 7 bases are a match to TRBD1. There are 13 residues in the CDR3. Losses at the gene ends were 4 bases for V and 2 bases for J; bases not matched to a gene: 1. Germline V gives CDR1 SEHNR, CDR2 FQNEAQ (reference sequence). CDR3 in DNA: TGTGCCAGCAGCTGGGGACAGCAAGAGACCCAGTACTTC. Translation gives CASSWGQQETQYF.

This clonotype was seen at least ten times. V usage is TRBV7-2 and J usage is TRBJ2-7; D is tentatively TRBD1 or TRBD2 (5 bases each). CDR3 length equals 13 residues. V was shortened by 5 bases and J by 4 bases, with 12 bases between the two germline ends. Germline V gene sequence: CDR1 SGHTA, CDR2 FQGNSA. The CDR3 loop is CASSPGTEYEQYF. The CDR3, as DNA: TGTGCCAGCAGCCCCGGGACGGAATACGAGCAGTACTTC.

Many counts were recorded for this clonotype. V usage is TRBV7-9 and J usage is TRBJ1-6, with 7 bases that match TRBD1. CDR1 is SEHNR and CDR2 is FQNEAQ in the germline V gene (reference sequence). J gave up 6 bases and V 5 bases, and 10 bases lay outside the gene matches. The CDR3 extends over 16 amino acids. The CDR3 loop is CASSIRRGQLNSPLHF. DNA for the CDR3: TGTGCCAGCAGCATTCGTCGGGGACAGCTTAATTCACCCCTCCACTTT.

This clonotype was seen at least ten times. The CDR3 here is CASSEWSVATNEKLFF. The CDR3 region has the DNA TGTGCCAGCAGTGAATGGTCTGTTGCAACTAATGAAAAACTGTTTTTT. The chain uses TRBV6-1 and TRBJ1-4; no definite D call. V was trimmed by 2 bases and J by 0 bases, leaving 10 bases between them. CDR1 and CDR2 from the germline V gene are MNHNS and SASEGT. CDR3 length: 16 amino acids.

J is TRBJ2-2 and V is TRBV12-3 or TRBV12-4, with D hard to call. The CDR3 length is 15 residues. The ends were cut back, 4 bases at V and 5 bases at J, with 14 bases in the middle. In DNA, the CDR3 is TGTGCCAGCAGTTCAAACAGCAAGAGGACCGGGGAGCTGTTTTTT. Residues: CASSSNSKRTGELFF.

In this sample, this clonotype turned up many times. V gene TRBV7-9 combines with J gene TRBJ2-7; TRBD2 matches 10 bases. The CDR3 totals 16 residues. CDR1 and CDR2 from the germline V gene are SEHNR and FQNEAQ (reference sequence). V shed 4 bases and J 6 bases; nucleotides not matched to a gene: 12. The DNA of the CDR3 is TGTGCCAGCAGCTCAGCCGGGACTAGCGTGGGGTTCGAGCAGTACTTC. Translated, it gives CASSSAGTSVGFEQYF.

This clonotype showed up many times. The CDR3 bases are TGTGCCAGCAGTTTAAGGCGAGGGTGGCGTGGCTACACCTTC. It specifies CASSLRRGWRGYTF. The V gene is TRBV12-3 or TRBV12-4, the J gene TRBJ1-2; D remains unclear. Between the trimmed V and J ends, which lost 2 bases and 7 bases, there was a span of 14 bases. The CDR3 sequence is 14 residues long.

V is TRBV9 and J is TRBJ1-3, with D tentatively TRBD1 (5 bases). The V end was cut by 0 bases, the J end by 2 bases, with 9 bases between. CDR1 and CDR2 (germline): SGDLS, YYNGEE. CDR3 size: 15 residues. DNA of the CDR3: TGTGCCAGCAGCGTAGGGCAGGGCCCTGGAAACACCATATATTTT. This codes for CASSVGQGPGNTIYF.

This chain uses TRBV24-1 with TRBJ2-2, with unresolved D. This CDR3 contains 12 residues. Trimming stripped 5 bases from V and 4 bases from J, with 4 bases between. CDR1 and CDR2 from the germline V gene are KGHDR and SFDVKD. The CDR3 sequence is CATSAGTGELFF. The CDR3 DNA sequence: TGTGCCACCAGTGCGGGCACCGGGGAGCTGTTTTTT.

The table lists this clonotype with many counts. The chain is built from TRBV12-3 or TRBV12-4 and TRBJ2-5; D may be TRBD2 (5 bases). The germline V and J ends were trimmed by 6 bases and 7 bases, with 15 bases remaining between them. CDR3 length: 13 amino acids. The CDR3 sequence: CASSMGGRGTQYF. DNA of the CDR3: TGTGCCAGCAGCATGGGCGGACGGGGGACCCAGTACTTC.

This clonotype has a count of ten or more. CDR3 amino acids: CATNDQPRGTEAFF. CDR3 bases: TGTGCCACCAACGACCAACCCCGAGGCACTGAAGCTTTCTTT. The rearrangement links TRBV19 to TRBJ1-1, with D unclear. V dropped 10 bases and J dropped 4 bases, with 19 bases sitting between them. In germline, CDR1 is LNHDA, CDR2 SQIVND (reference sequence). The CDR3 runs 14 residues.

This chain joins TRBV6-6 and TRBJ1-3; D call uncertain. In germline, CDR1 is MNHNY, CDR2 SVGAGI (reference sequence). CDR3 length equals 14 residues. V was pared by 8 bases and J by 0 bases, with 11 bases between. In DNA form, the CDR3 reads TGTGCCAGCTCCCAAACGGACTCTGGAAACACCATATATTTT. It yields the protein CASSQTDSGNTIYF.

This clonotype was counted at least ten times. V and J are TRBV12-3 or TRBV12-4 and TRBJ1-2, with 8 positions matching TRBD1. V dropped 5 bases and J dropped 4; count of bases not matched to a gene: 9. The CDR3 has 15 residues. The CDR3 loop reads CASSPLAGGSYGYTF. CDR3 DNA sequence: TGTGCCAGCAGTCCCCTGGCAGGGGGCAGCTATGGCTACACCTTC.

Many counts were recorded for this clonotype. Here the CDR3 reads CASSHDPAYEQYF. CDR3 DNA sequence: TGTGCCAGCAGCCACGACCCAGCCTACGAGCAGTACTTC. The chain recombines TRBV7-2 with TRBJ2-7; D not certain. The V gene's germline CDR1 is SGHTA and CDR2 FQGNSA. V was cut by 5 bases and J by 2 bases, with 10 bases left in between. The CDR3 extends over 13 amino acids.

This clonotype was observed at least ten times. The chain recombines TRBV29-1 with TRBJ2-7; perhaps TRBD1 as D (6 bases). The ends were cut back, 2 bases at V and 6 bases at J, with 14 bases in the middle. The germline V gene has CDR1 SQVTM and CDR2 ANQGSEA. This CDR3 is built from 13 residues. The CDR3 coding sequence is TGCAGCGTTGAATTTGCCGAAGGGGGCGAGCAGTACTTC. Encoded protein: CSVEFAEGGEQYF.

A few counts support this clonotype. The V and J genes are TRBV7-9 and TRBJ2-3; 7 bases line up with TRBD2. V gave up 2 bases and J gave up 4 bases; unmatched junction bases: 6. The CDR3 sequence is 15 residues long. Germline values: CDR1 SEHNR, CDR2 FQNEAQ (reference sequence). The CDR3 spells CASSLLRGSADTQYF. The CDR3 region has the DNA TGTGCCAGCAGCTTACTGCGGGGGAGCGCAGATACGCAGTATTTT.

The sample holds many counts of this clonotype. The gene calls are TRBV7-9 and TRBJ1-1; no firm D call. CDR1 SEHNR and CDR2 FQNEAQ come from the germline V gene (reference sequence). CDR3 length: 14 residues. Trimming removed 1 base from V and 5 bases from J, with 11 bases in between. CDR3 coding DNA: TGTGCCAGCAGCTTAGGTGGCGGAGAGACTGAAGCTTTCTTT. Protein: CASSLGGGETEAFF.

This clonotype was observed many times. The chain uses TRBV19 and TRBJ1-5; TRBD1 agrees at 7 bases. With V trimmed by 5 bases and J by 2 bases, 9 bases remained unmatched. Germline V gene lookup returns CDR1 LNHDA and CDR2 SQIVND (reference sequence). This CDR3 region has 16 residues. The CDR3 here is CASSPGTAFGNQPQHF. CDR3 coding DNA: TGTGCCAGTAGTCCAGGGACAGCTTTCGGCAATCAGCCCCAGCATTTT. Together with reference TRBV19 and TRBJ1-5, the CDR3 gives the full variable domain: DGGITQSPKYLFRKEGQNVTLSCEQNLNHDAMYWYRQDPGQGLRLIYYSQIVNDFQKGDIAEGYSVSREKKESFPLTVTSAQKNPTAFYLCASSPGTAFGNQPQHFGDGTRLSIL.

This clonotype was found many times. This chain links TRBV2 with TRBJ1-1; D possibly corresponds to TRBD1 (5 bases). Trimming shortened V by 2 bases and J by 6 bases, and 13 bases separated the two germline ends. There are 14 residues in the CDR3. Germline CDR1 and CDR2: SNHLY and FYNNEI. This chain's CDR3 is CASSERRQGAEAFF. CDR3 DNA sequence: TGTGCCAGCAGTGAACGGCGGCAGGGCGCTGAAGCTTTCTTT.

This clonotype has ten or more counts. V gene TRBV6-6 combines with J gene TRBJ1-1; tentatively, D is TRBD1 (6 bases). CDR1 is MNHNY and CDR2 is SVGAGI in the germline V gene (reference sequence). Trimming shortened V by 11 bases and J by 5 bases, and 15 bases separated the two germline ends. The CDR3 length is 12 residues. The CDR3: CASGGPGTEAFF. In nucleotides, the CDR3 is TGTGCCTCGGGGGGGCCGGGGACTGAAGCTTTCTTT.

This clonotype was found many times. The genes are TRBV7-2 and TRBJ2-1, with 12 positions matching TRBD2. Looked up from germline, CDR1 is SGHTA and CDR2 is FQGNSA. The CDR3 runs to 15 residues. Germline trimming cut 5 bases from V and 8 bases from J; bases unmatched to any gene: 7. The CDR3 is CASSQTSGSFHEQFF. In DNA form, the CDR3 reads TGTGCCAGCAGCCAGACTAGCGGGAGTTTCCATGAGCAGTTCTTC. Together with reference TRBV7-2 and TRBJ2-1, the CDR3 gives the full variable domain: GAGVSQSPSNKVTEKGKDVELRCDPISGHTALYWYRQSLGQGLEFLIYFQGNSAPDKSGLPSDRFSAERTGGSVSTLTIQRTQQEDSAVYLCASSQTSGSFHEQFFGPGTRLTVL.